This is a list of T cell receptor beta chains from one sample in a study of T cell changes during pregnancy in multiple sclerosis. The protocol was immunoSEQ multiplex PCR, while the TCRdb copy is restricted to in-frame clones and leaves out a portion. The sample has around 45,000 clones, 80% to 90% seen once. The sequencing here drew on CD8+ T cells from peripheral blood mononuclear cells, taken in the second trimester of pregnancy. All receptors derive from a female donor with multiple sclerosis, enrolled in a pregnancy study. Both conserved end residues are part of each CDR3. The D gene is left open where the match is weak. Part of the rows lack a size; the others show once, few, many or a class for expanded clones.

d_gene	v_gene	j_gene	abundance	CDR3aa	CDR3nt
.	TRBV15	TRBJ2-7	once	CATSTALGAYEQYF	TGTGCCACCAGCACCGCCCTCGGGGCCTACGAGCAGTACTTC
TRBD2	TRBV7-3	TRBJ2-3	.	CASSLLAGGTDTQYF	TGTGCCAGCAGCCTACTAGCGGGGGGGACAGATACGCAGTATTTT
TRBD1	TRBV29-1	TRBJ1-3	.	CSAWDSVFSGNTIYF	TGCAGCGCTTGGGACAGTGTCTTCTCTGGAAACACCATATATTTT
TRBD2	TRBV9	TRBJ2-2	.	CASSSAGANTGELFF	TGTGCCAGCAGTTCAGCGGGGGCGAACACCGGGGAGCTGTTTTTT
TRBD1	TRBV7-9	TRBJ2-5	.	CASYSSPRTGGQETQYF	TGTGCCAGTTATTCGTCCCCTCGGACAGGGGGCCAAGAGACCCAGTACTTC
TRBD1	TRBV29-1	TRBJ2-5	.	CSVEQGTLQETQYF	TGCAGCGTGGAACAGGGGACCCTGCAAGAGACCCAGTACTTC
.	TRBV11-2	TRBJ1-1	once	CASSYSGRELNTEAFF	TGTGCCAGCAGCTATTCGGGGAGGGAATTGAACACTGAAGCTTTCTTT
.	TRBV9	TRBJ2-2	.	CASSIPTGGGNTGELFF	TGTGCCAGCAGCATCCCAACGGGGGGCGGAAACACCGGGGAGCTGTTTTTT
TRBD2	TRBV19	TRBJ2-3	.	CASSIGGGDSTDTQYF	TGTGCCAGTAGTATTGGCGGGGGGGATTCCACAGATACGCAGTATTTT
TRBD2	TRBV5-6	TRBJ2-3	.	CASSSSGGARTDTQYF	TGTGCCAGCAGCTCTAGCGGGGGGGCTAGGACCGATACGCAGTATTTT
TRBD1	TRBV19	TRBJ2-1	.	CASSFYRGDYNEQFF	TGTGCCAGTAGTTTCTACAGGGGGGACTACAATGAGCAGTTCTTC
TRBD2	TRBV11-2	TRBJ2-2	.	CASSHPDSGSRGELFF	TGTGCCAGCAGCCACCCAGATAGCGGGAGTCGCGGGGAGCTGTTTTTT
.	TRBV9	TRBJ2-1	.	CASSVRLDTYNEQFF	TGTGCCAGCAGCGTGAGACTAGATACGTACAATGAGCAGTTCTTC
TRBD1	TRBV19	TRBJ1-2	.	CASTGTGAIYGYTF	TGTGCCAGTACCGGGACAGGGGCAATCTATGGCTACACCTTC
.	TRBV2	TRBJ1-1	.	CASSYREGEAFF	TGTGCCAGCAGTTACAGGGAGGGTGAAGCTTTCTTT
.	TRBV13	TRBJ2-7	.	CASSLARSLDEQYF	TGTGCCAGCAGCTTAGCCAGGTCCTTGGACGAGCAGTACTTC
TRBD1	TRBV5-6	TRBJ1-3	.	CASSFSDRESWNTIYF	TGTGCCAGCAGCTTTAGCGACAGGGAGTCCTGGAACACCATATATTTT
TRBD2	TRBV6-4	TRBJ2-3	.	CASSDSTSGGADTQYF	TGTGCCAGCAGTGACTCGACTAGCGGGGGGGCAGATACGCAGTATTTT
.	TRBV5-6	TRBJ2-2	.	CASSSAQRHTNTGELFF	TGTGCCAGCAGCTCGGCCCAGCGGCATACTAACACCGGGGAGCTGTTTTTT
TRBD1	TRBV6-5	TRBJ2-3	.	CASSHRTGTTDTQYF	TGTGCCAGCAGCCACCGGACAGGTACCACAGATACGCAGTATTTT
.	TRBV5-6	TRBJ2-7	.	CASSATTGYEQYF	TGTGCCAGCAGCGCCACGACGGGCTACGAGCAGTACTTC
.	TRBV10-3	TRBJ1-2	.	CAISESAGGDGYTF	TGTGCCATCAGTGAGTCGGCTGGGGGGGATGGCTACACCTTC
.	TRBV5-6	TRBJ2-1	.	CASSLGDFYNEQFF	TGTGCCAGCAGCTTAGGGGACTTTTACAATGAGCAGTTCTTC
TRBD2	TRBV13	TRBJ2-2	.	CASSSGREEATGELFF	TGTGCCAGCAGCTCAGGGAGGGAGGAGGCCACCGGGGAGCTGTTTTTT
TRBD1	TRBV9	TRBJ2-7	.	CASSEGPGTDYEQYF	TGTGCCAGCAGCGAGGGCCCCGGGACAGACTACGAGCAGTACTTC
TRBD2	TRBV9	TRBJ2-1	.	CASSVDIAGWNEQFF	TGTGCCAGCAGCGTAGATATAGCGGGATGGAATGAGCAGTTCTTC
TRBD2	TRBV2	TRBJ2-5	.	CASSWIAGGGTQYF	TGTGCCAGCAGCTGGATAGCGGGGGGAGGGACCCAGTACTTC
.	TRBV4-1	TRBJ2-7	.	CASSSQQEYEQYF	TGCGCCAGCAGTTCACAACAGGAATACGAGCAGTACTTC
.	TRBV19	TRBJ2-1	.	CASSTNRASEQFF	TGTGCCAGTAGTACAAACAGGGCGAGTGAGCAGTTCTTC
TRBD2	TRBV2	TRBJ2-3	.	CASSVWTSADTQYF	TGTGCCAGCAGTGTCTGGACTAGCGCAGATACGCAGTATTTT
TRBD2	TRBV19	TRBJ2-1	.	CASSITGTSFNEQFF	TGTGCCAGTAGTATTACCGGGACTAGCTTCAATGAGCAGTTCTTC
TRBD1	TRBV5-4	TRBJ1-2	.	CASSLQGDLYGYTF	TGTGCCAGCAGCTTACAGGGGGATTTATATGGCTACACCTTC
TRBD1	TRBV7-9	TRBJ2-3	.	CASSFSPGGVTDTQYF	TGTGCCAGCAGCTTTAGTCCAGGGGGCGTCACAGATACGCAGTATTTT
.	TRBV7-9	TRBJ1-2	.	CASSAALDSNYGYTF	TGTGCCAGCAGCGCCGCATTAGACAGTAACTATGGCTACACCTTC
.	TRBV6-5	TRBJ2-1	.	CASSFLAGTYNEQFF	TGTGCCAGCAGTTTCCTAGCTGGAACCTACAATGAGCAGTTCTTC
TRBD1	TRBV4-1	TRBJ1-3	.	CASSHYDRGHLNTIYF	TGCGCCAGCAGCCATTACGACAGGGGGCATTTAAACACCATATATTTT
.	TRBV4-1	TRBJ2-5	once	CASSQGLAGSETQYF	TGCGCCAGCAGCCAAGGGTTAGCCGGTTCAGAGACCCAGTACTTC
.	TRBV28	TRBJ2-7	once	CASIGYLGLEQYF	TGTGCCAGCATTGGGTACCTGGGGCTCGAGCAGTACTTC
.	TRBV7-2	TRBJ2-7	.	CASSSGGPTYEQYF	TGTGCCAGCAGCTCGGGGGGCCCCACCTACGAGCAGTACTTC
TRBD2	TRBV4-2	TRBJ2-7	.	CASSQGKGMGLSYEQYF	TGTGCCAGCAGCCAAGGGAAGGGCATGGGACTATCCTACGAGCAGTACTTC
.	TRBV11-2	TRBJ1-6	.	CASSFGGSPLHF	TGTGCCAGCAGCTTTGGGGGGTCACCCCTCCACTTT
.	TRBV2	TRBJ1-2	.	CASIRQSYGYTF	TGTGCCAGCATTCGACAGAGCTATGGCTACACCTTC
TRBD2	TRBV19	TRBJ2-1	once	CASSPGTSGRYNEQFF	TGTGCCAGTAGCCCAGGGACTAGCGGACGGTACAATGAGCAGTTCTTC
.	TRBV5-4	TRBJ1-3	.	CASSSRKGEGNTIYF	TGTGCCAGCAGCTCGAGGAAGGGGGAAGGAAACACCATATATTTT
.	TRBV13	TRBJ2-2	.	CASSPGGARELFF	TGTGCCAGCAGCCCTGGGGGGGCGCGGGAGCTGTTTTTT